This T cell receptor (beta chain) was sequenced for a study of blood T cell repertoires in COVID-19. Authors' data handling: Reference gene primer amplification yielded estimated nucleated cell counts. The data were produced by immunoSEQ multiplex PCR, yet TCRdb's version contains in-frame clones alone and is incomplete. V, J and clone size were drawn from that table, and D and trimming were deduced from the DNA. Seen here are under 85,000 clones, approximately 80% observed once, and the top ten hold 13%. The CDR3 is 13 residues long. Germline loops: CDR1 LGHDT, CDR2 YNNKEL (reference sequence). Trimming took off 0 bases at V and 1 base at J, with 3 bases between the two ends. This clone has just one count. The identical CDR3 is also encoded by other nucleotide sequences in the sample.

The receptor was isolated from a man in his fifties with COVID-19, enrolled during active disease. Sequencing was performed on peripheral blood. V usage is TRBV3-1 (or the pseudogene TRBV3-2) and J usage is TRBJ1-2; no firm D call. The CDR3 nucleotides read TGTGCCAGCAGCCAAGACGGTAACTATGGCTACACCTTC. Residues: CASSQDGNYGYTF.